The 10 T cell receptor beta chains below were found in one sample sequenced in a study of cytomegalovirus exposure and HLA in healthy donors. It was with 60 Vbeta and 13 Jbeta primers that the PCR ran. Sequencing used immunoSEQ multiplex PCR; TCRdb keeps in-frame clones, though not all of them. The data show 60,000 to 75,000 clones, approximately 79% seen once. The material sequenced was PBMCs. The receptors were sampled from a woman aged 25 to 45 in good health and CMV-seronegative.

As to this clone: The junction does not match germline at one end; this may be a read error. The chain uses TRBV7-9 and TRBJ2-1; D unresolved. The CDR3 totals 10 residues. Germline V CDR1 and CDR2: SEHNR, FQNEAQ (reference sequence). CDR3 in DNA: TGTTCCAGCAGTTCCGATGAGCAGTTCTTC. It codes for CSSSSDEQFF.

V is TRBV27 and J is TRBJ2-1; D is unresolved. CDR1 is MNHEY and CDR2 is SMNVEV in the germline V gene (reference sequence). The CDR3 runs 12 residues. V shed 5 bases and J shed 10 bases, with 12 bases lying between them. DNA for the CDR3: TGTGCCAGCAGTACCCCCTTCGGGGAGCAGTTCTTC. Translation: CASSTPFGEQFF.

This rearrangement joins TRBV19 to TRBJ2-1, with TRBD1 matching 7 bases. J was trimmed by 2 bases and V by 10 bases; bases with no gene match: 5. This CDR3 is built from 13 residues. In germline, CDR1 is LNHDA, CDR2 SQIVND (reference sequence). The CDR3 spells CATTGTAYNEQFF. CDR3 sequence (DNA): TGTGCCACGACCGGGACAGCCTACAATGAGCAGTTCTTC. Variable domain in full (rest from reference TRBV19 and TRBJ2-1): DGGITQSPKYLFRKEGQNVTLSCEQNLNHDAMYWYRQDPGQGLRLIYYSQIVNDFQKGDIAEGYSVSREKKESFPLTVTSAQKNPTAFYLCATTGTAYNEQFFGPGTRLTVL.

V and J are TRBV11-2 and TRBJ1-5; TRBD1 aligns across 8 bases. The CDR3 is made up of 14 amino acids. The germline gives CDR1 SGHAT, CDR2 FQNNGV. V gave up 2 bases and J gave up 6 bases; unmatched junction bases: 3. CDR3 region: CASSLTGTGQPQHF. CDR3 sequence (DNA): TGTGCCAGCAGCTTAACTGGGACAGGTCAGCCCCAGCATTTT.

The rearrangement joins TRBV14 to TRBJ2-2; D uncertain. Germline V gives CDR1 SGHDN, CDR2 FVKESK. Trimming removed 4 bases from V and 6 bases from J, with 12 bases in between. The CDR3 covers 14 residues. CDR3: CASSPDLTPGELFF. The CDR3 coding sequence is TGTGCCAGCAGCCCTGACTTAACACCCGGGGAGCTGTTTTTT.

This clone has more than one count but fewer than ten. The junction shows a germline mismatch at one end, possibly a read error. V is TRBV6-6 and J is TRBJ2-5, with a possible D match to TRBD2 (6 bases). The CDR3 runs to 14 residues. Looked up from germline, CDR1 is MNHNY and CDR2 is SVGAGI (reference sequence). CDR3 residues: CASSPGGGEVGGDF. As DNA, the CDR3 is TGTGCCAGCAGCCCCGGTGGGGGAGAGGTGGGGGGAGACTTC.

Written as DNA, the CDR3 is TGTGCCAGCAATAACAGGGTGAACACTGAAGCTTTCTTT. It specifies CASNNRVNTEAFF. The chain joins TRBV2 to TRBJ1-1, with D maybe TRBD1 (6 bases). V dropped 7 bases and J dropped 0 bases, with 9 bases sitting between them. The CDR3 is made up of 13 amino acids. Germline lookup yields CDR1 SNHLY and CDR2 FYNNEI. The variable domain in full, with the rest retrieved from reference TRBV2 and TRBJ1-1, is EPEVTQTPSHQVTQMGQEVILRCVPISNHLYFYWYRQILGQKVEFLVSFYNNEISEKSEIFDDQFSVERPDGSNFTLKIRSTKLEDSAMYFCASNNRVNTEAFFGQGTRLTVV.

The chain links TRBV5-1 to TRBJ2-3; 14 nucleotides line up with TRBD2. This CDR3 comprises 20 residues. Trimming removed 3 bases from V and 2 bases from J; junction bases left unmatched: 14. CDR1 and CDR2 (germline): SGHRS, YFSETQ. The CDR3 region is CASSSSAGLAGGFHTDTQYF. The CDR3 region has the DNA TGCGCCAGCAGCTCCTCCGCCGGACTAGCGGGGGGTTTCCACACAGATACGCAGTATTTT.

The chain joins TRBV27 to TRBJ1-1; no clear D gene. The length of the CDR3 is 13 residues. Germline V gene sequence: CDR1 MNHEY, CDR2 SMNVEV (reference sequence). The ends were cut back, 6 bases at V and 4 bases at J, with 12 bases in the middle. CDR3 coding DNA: TGTGCCAGCAGCCGAAACGGTGGCACTGAAGCTTTCTTT. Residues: CASSRNGGTEAFF.

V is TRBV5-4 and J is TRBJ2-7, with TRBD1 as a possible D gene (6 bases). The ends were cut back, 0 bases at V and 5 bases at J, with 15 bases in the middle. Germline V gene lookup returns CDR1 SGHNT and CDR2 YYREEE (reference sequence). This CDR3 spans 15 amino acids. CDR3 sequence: CASSLGGTNRDEQYV. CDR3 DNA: TGTGCCAGCAGCTTGGGTGGGACAAACAGGGACGAGCAGTACGTC.